This entry lists 2 T cell receptor beta chains sequenced from one sample in a study of T-cell reconstitution after alpha-beta-depleted transplantation in children. Preparing the TCRbeta library involved the use of unique molecular identifiers. TCRdb reprocessed the PCR reads via MiXCR and lists one record per CDR3 protein. The sample has about 170,000 distinct CDR3 sequences, roughly 10% seen once. The material was PBMCs, obtained before TCRalphabeta/CD19-depleted stem cell transplant. These receptors came from a boy aged 2 to 10 with acute myeloid leukemia, due to receive a stem cell transplant.

This clonotype was detected many times. V is TRBV6-1 and J is TRBJ2-3; 9 bases fit TRBD2. This CDR3 region has 14 residues. Germline CDR1 and CDR2: MNHNS and SASEGT. V gave up 6 bases and J gave up 2 bases; unmatched junction bases: 3. The CDR3 DNA sequence: TGTGCCAGCAGGAGCGGGGGGTTCACAGATACGCAGTATTTT. It specifies CASRSGGFTDTQYF.

The chain's CDR3 is CAWSDRRGHHNNEQFF. The DNA for the CDR3 is TGTGCCTGGAGCGACCGGCGGGGGCATCATAACAATGAGCAGTTCTTC. The rearrangement uses TRBV30 and TRBJ2-1, with D possibly matching TRBD2 (7 bases). Between the trimmed V and J ends, which lost 3 bases and 5 bases, there was a span of 20 bases. Germline V lookup: CDR1 GTSNPN, CDR2 SVGIG (reference sequence). CDR3 size: 16 residues.